The present entry profiles one T cell receptor (beta chain) with its context. The CDR3 has 17 amino acids. The V segment lost 6 bases and the J segment 5 bases; nucleotides outside the gene matches: 17. Germline CDR1 is SGHRS and CDR2 is YFSETQ. Only in-frame clones appear in the TCRdb table, and some are missing; sequencing was by immunoSEQ multiplex PCR. The sample includes 100,000 or so clones, roughly nine tenths of them seen just once. These data come from a study of blood T cell repertoires in COVID-19. Across the study: There were acute and convalescent COVID-19 samples, and they came from the United States, Italy and Spain.

This sequence was found in an elderly woman with acute or convalescent COVID-19. The sequenced sample was peripheral blood. The rearrangement links TRBV5-1 to TRBJ2-5; 9 bases line up with TRBD1. The CDR3 nucleotides are TGCGCCAGCACGTTGATGGGTACAGGGGGCGCCCGGGAGACCCAGTACTTC. Translating gives CASTLMGTGGARETQYF.